This TCR beta chain emerged from a study of blood T cell repertoires in COVID-19. Study-level background: Donors in the United States, Italy and Spain gave samples during acute or convalescent COVID-19.

This clone is a singleton in its sample. Assay: immunoSEQ multiplex PCR; the TCRdb copy retains only in-frame clones and omits some. This sample has roughly 220,000 clones; nearly 90% occur once, and the top ten carry less than 15%. All enrollees were roughly 18 to 95 years old and from about 25 US areas. Participants were placed into cohorts based on the clinical history they reported. Up to 2 weeks before entering the study, exposed participants had met a COVID-19 case. The germline CDR1 and CDR2 sequences are LGHDT and YNNKEL (reference sequence). The CDR3 runs 14 residues. Trimming removed 3 bases from V and 4 bases from J; junction bases left unmatched: 4.

Sequencing was carried out using PBMCs or T cells enriched from blood (not recorded which). V is TRBV3-1 (or the pseudogene TRBV3-2) and J is TRBJ2-7; 9 bases line up with TRBD2. The source of this sequence is a man aged 25 to 40 who had been exposed to COVID-19. The CDR3 DNA sequence: TGTGCCAGCAGCCAGCGGGGGGGCGGGTACGAGCAGTACTTC. Amino acids: CASSQRGGGYEQYF.